This T cell receptor beta chain stems from a study of blood T cells in healthy people across ages. This clonotype was seen many times. Its specificity is not known. A sample-barcoded 5' primer and a J-beta primer mix were used in a second PCR of roughly 7 to 12 cycles. The authors tagged each cDNA molecule using a template-switch adaptor with 12 random nucleotides. TCRdb reprocessed the 5' RACE reads with MiXCR, giving one entry per CDR3 protein. The profile shows 1.5 million to 1.8 million distinct CDR3 sequences, approximately 43% of them singletons. Germline lookup yields CDR1 SGHRS and CDR2 YFSETQ. The CDR3 loop spans 15 amino acids. V gave up 4 bases and J gave up 1 base, with 12 bases separating them. The study, taken as a whole, reports: Changes seen in expanded clonotypes were possibly confounded by donor CMV status left unknown. Naive and antigen-experienced cells could not be conclusively compared, given unsorted PBMCs.

Total RNA extraction produced at least 5.5 micrograms (per sample) for the study. The chain is built from TRBV5-1 and TRBJ2-1, with D possibly matching TRBD2 (5 bases). This receptor was obtained from a woman aged 18-29 years in good health. Sequencing was carried out using blood. CDR3 region: CASSGLDSSYNEQFF. CDR3 nucleotide sequence: TGCGCCAGCAGCGGCCTGGACTCGTCCTACAATGAGCAGTTCTTC.